Listed below are T cell receptor beta chains from one sample, sequenced in a study of a mutant IDH1 vaccine in newly diagnosed glioma. Here immunoSEQ multiplex PCR was the method, and the copy in TCRdb shows in-frame clones only, minus some. The sample holds 25,000 to 30,000 clones; around 80% are singletons and the top ten take over 7%. No antigen has been assigned to these receptors. This sample comprised PBMCs, obtained from a glioma patient whose treatment included an IDH1 peptide vaccine. The receptors shown here come from a woman between 18 and 29 years old with glioma. CDR3s include the opening cysteine and the closing phenylalanine or tryptophan. The D gene is left open where the match is weak. Some rows mark clone size as missing; the rest say once, few, many or name a class of expanded clone.

CDR3 protein: CASSIRQGDYGYTF
CDR3 DNA: TGTGCCAGCAGTATCAGACAGGGGGACTATGGCTACACCTTC
clone size: few
J gene: TRBJ1-2
D gene: TRBD1
V gene: TRBV27

CDR3 protein: CASSLSGDVTYEQYF
CDR3 DNA: TGTGCCAGCAGCTTATCAGGGGACGTTACCTACGAGCAGTACTTC
clone size: -
J gene: TRBJ2-7
D gene: -
V gene: TRBV7-9

CDR3 protein: CASSEAGMNEQFF
CDR3 DNA: TGTGCCAGCAGTGAAGCGGGTATGAATGAGCAGTTCTTC
clone size: -
J gene: TRBJ2-1
D gene: -
V gene: TRBV6-1

CDR3 protein: CASKGQLSATNEKLFF
CDR3 DNA: TGTGCCAGCAAAGGACAGTTGAGTGCAACTAATGAAAAACTGTTTTTT
clone size: -
J gene: TRBJ1-4
D gene: -
V gene: TRBV6-6

CDR3 protein: CASSLDPGRTDTQYF
CDR3 DNA: TGTGCCAGCAGCTTAGATCCGGGACGCACAGATACGCAGTATTTT
clone size: -
J gene: TRBJ2-3
D gene: -
V gene: TRBV7-2

CDR3 protein: CASSLGGGINEQFF
CDR3 DNA: TGTGCCAGCAGCTTAGGTGGCGGGATCAATGAGCAGTTCTTC
clone size: -
J gene: TRBJ2-1
D gene: -
V gene: TRBV11-2

CDR3 protein: CASSYSTNTEAFF
CDR3 DNA: TGTGCCAGCAGTTATTCGACGAACACTGAAGCTTTCTTT
clone size: few
J gene: TRBJ1-1
D gene: -
V gene: TRBV6-5

CDR3 protein: CASRPGISGEKLFF
CDR3 DNA: TGTGCCAGCAGGCCAGGGATCTCGGGTGAAAAACTGTTTTTT
clone size: few
J gene: TRBJ1-4
D gene: -
V gene: TRBV6-5

CDR3 protein: CASSSHGTDSNQPQHF
CDR3 DNA: TGTGCCAGCAGTTCACACGGGACGGATAGCAATCAGCCCCAGCATTTT
clone size: -
J gene: TRBJ1-5
D gene: -
V gene: TRBV27

CDR3 protein: CATRRDIGRVGDTQYF
CDR3 DNA: TGTGCCACCCGCCGGGACATCGGAAGGGTGGGGGATACGCAGTATTTT
clone size: -
J gene: TRBJ2-3
D gene: -
V gene: TRBV19

CDR3 protein: CASSFPRTVSEQYF
CDR3 DNA: TGTGCCAGCAGCTTCCCCAGGACCGTTTCCGAGCAGTACTTC
clone size: -
J gene: TRBJ2-7
D gene: -
V gene: TRBV7-9

CDR3 protein: CASSLTRQGYYGYTF
CDR3 DNA: TGTGCCAGCAGCTTAACCCGACAGGGATATTATGGCTACACCTTC
clone size: -
J gene: TRBJ1-2
D gene: TRBD1
V gene: TRBV7-8

CDR3 protein: CAISESSGEPGYTF
CDR3 DNA: TGTGCCATCAGTGAGTCGTCAGGGGAGCCTGGCTACACCTTC
clone size: -
J gene: TRBJ1-2
D gene: -
V gene: TRBV10-3

CDR3 protein: CASRSQGAQTYNEQFF
CDR3 DNA: TGTGCCAGCAGATCTCAGGGAGCCCAAACCTACAATGAGCAGTTCTTC
clone size: -
J gene: TRBJ2-1
D gene: -
V gene: TRBV28

CDR3 protein: CAWSSSDRGWDEQFF
CDR3 DNA: TGTGCCTGGAGTTCCTCGGACAGGGGATGGGATGAGCAGTTCTTC
clone size: -
J gene: TRBJ2-1
D gene: TRBD1
V gene: TRBV30

CDR3 protein: CASSPGTGGRNTEAFF
CDR3 DNA: TGTGCCAGCAGCCCAGGGACAGGGGGCCGAAACACTGAAGCTTTCTTT
clone size: -
J gene: TRBJ1-1
D gene: TRBD1
V gene: TRBV9

CDR3 protein: CASSLDTTGMSTEAFF
CDR3 DNA: TGCGCCAGCAGCTTGGATACAACAGGTATGAGCACTGAAGCTTTCTTT
clone size: once
J gene: TRBJ1-1
D gene: -
V gene: TRBV5-1

CDR3 protein: CASSRTRTGDGNQPQHF
CDR3 DNA: TGTGCCAGCAGTCGTACCCGGACAGGGGACGGCAATCAGCCCCAGCATTTT
clone size: -
J gene: TRBJ1-5
D gene: TRBD1
V gene: TRBV2

CDR3 protein: CASSYLVAGEQFF
CDR3 DNA: TGTGCCAGCAGTTACTTAGTCGCAGGTGAGCAGTTCTTC
clone size: -
J gene: TRBJ2-1
D gene: -
V gene: TRBV6-5

CDR3 protein: CASSHRDILNIQYF
CDR3 DNA: TGTGCCAGCAGCCACCGGGACATTTTAAACATTCAGTACTTC
clone size: -
J gene: TRBJ2-4
D gene: -
V gene: TRBV11-1

CDR3 protein: CASSEGEENQPQHF
CDR3 DNA: TGTGCCAGCAGTGAAGGCGAAGAGAATCAGCCCCAGCATTTT
clone size: -
J gene: TRBJ1-5
D gene: -
V gene: TRBV6-1

CDR3 protein: CASSLVGARALDEQFF
CDR3 DNA: TGTGCCAGCAGCTTAGTGGGAGCCAGAGCGCTGGATGAGCAGTTCTTC
clone size: -
J gene: TRBJ2-1
D gene: -
V gene: TRBV11-2

CDR3 protein: CAPPWGGNNYGYTF
CDR3 DNA: TGTGCCCCTCCATGGGGGGGTAACAACTATGGCTACACCTTC
clone size: -
J gene: TRBJ1-2
D gene: -
V gene: TRBV21-1

CDR3 protein: CASSQDGLDEQFF
CDR3 DNA: TGTGCCAGCAGCCAAGATGGTCTAGATGAGCAGTTCTTC
clone size: -
J gene: TRBJ2-1
D gene: -
V gene: TRBV4-2

CDR3 protein: CASSSLKRAGELFF
CDR3 DNA: TGTGCCAGCAGTTCCCTAAAGCGGGCCGGGGAGCTGTTTTTT
clone size: -
J gene: TRBJ2-2
D gene: -
V gene: TRBV27

CDR3 protein: CASSSYNEKLFF
CDR3 DNA: TGTGCCAGCAGCTCCTATAATGAAAAACTGTTTTTT
clone size: -
J gene: TRBJ1-4
D gene: -
V gene: TRBV7-8

CDR3 protein: CASSQEEGQPSYEQYF
CDR3 DNA: TGCGCCAGCAGCCAAGAAGAGGGACAACCGTCCTACGAGCAGTACTTC
clone size: -
J gene: TRBJ2-7
D gene: -
V gene: TRBV4-1

CDR3 protein: CASSEWGQAPGGELFF
CDR3 DNA: TGTGCCAGCAGTGAATGGGGACAGGCCCCGGGCGGGGAGCTGTTTTTT
clone size: -
J gene: TRBJ2-2
D gene: TRBD1
V gene: TRBV25-1

CDR3 protein: CASALVDTQYF
CDR3 DNA: TGTGCTAGTGCCCTCGTAGATACGCAGTATTTT
clone size: -
J gene: TRBJ2-3
D gene: -
V gene: TRBV12-5

CDR3 protein: CASSVAGKGAPYGELFF
CDR3 DNA: TGTGCCAGCAGCGTAGCAGGAAAAGGGGCCCCTTACGGGGAGCTGTTTTTT
clone size: -
J gene: TRBJ2-2
D gene: -
V gene: TRBV9

CDR3 protein: CASSEHTDTQYF
CDR3 DNA: TGTGCCAGCAGTGAACACACAGATACGCAGTATTTT
clone size: -
J gene: TRBJ2-3
D gene: -
V gene: TRBV6-1

CDR3 protein: CASSQEEGIIRGNEKLFF
CDR3 DNA: TGCGCCAGCAGCCAAGAAGAGGGTATCATCAGGGGTAATGAAAAACTGTTTTTT
clone size: -
J gene: TRBJ1-4
D gene: -
V gene: TRBV4-3

CDR3 protein: CASSLGEGYNEQFF
CDR3 DNA: TGTGCCAGCAGCCTGGGGGAGGGTTACAATGAGCAGTTCTTC
clone size: -
J gene: TRBJ2-1
D gene: TRBD2
V gene: TRBV4-2

CDR3 protein: CASSSRGVEEQFF
CDR3 DNA: TGTGCCAGCAGTTCCCGAGGGGTAGAGGAGCAGTTCTTC
clone size: -
J gene: TRBJ2-1
D gene: -
V gene: TRBV2

CDR3 protein: CASSPRDRVYYEQYF
CDR3 DNA: TGTGCCAGCAGCCCCCGGGACAGAGTCTACTACGAGCAGTACTTC
clone size: -
J gene: TRBJ2-7
D gene: TRBD1
V gene: TRBV5-6

CDR3 protein: CASSRRGEKLFF
CDR3 DNA: TGTGCCAGCAGCCGACGGGGAGAAAAACTGTTTTTT
clone size: -
J gene: TRBJ1-4
D gene: -
V gene: TRBV7-8

CDR3 protein: CSVARTVSYEQYF
CDR3 DNA: TGCAGCGTAGCCCGGACGGTTTCCTACGAGCAGTACTTC
clone size: -
J gene: TRBJ2-7
D gene: -
V gene: TRBV29-1

CDR3 protein: CAAGDWRSETQYF
CDR3 DNA: TGTGCTGCGGGAGACTGGCGGTCGGAGACCCAGTACTTC
clone size: -
J gene: TRBJ2-5
D gene: TRBD2
V gene: TRBV19

CDR3 protein: CASSWTGYNEQFF
CDR3 DNA: TGCGCCAGCAGCTGGACAGGTTACAATGAGCAGTTCTTC
clone size: -
J gene: TRBJ2-1
D gene: TRBD1
V gene: TRBV5-1

CDR3 protein: CASSQDFLRRGGSYNEQFF
CDR3 DNA: TGTGCCAGCAGCCAAGATTTTCTGCGGCGGGGGGGGTCCTACAATGAGCAGTTCTTC
clone size: -
J gene: TRBJ2-1
D gene: TRBD2
V gene: TRBV4-2

CDR3 protein: CASSQGTSGIARDTQYF
CDR3 DNA: TGCGCCAGCAGCCAAGGTACTAGCGGGATAGCCAGGGATACGCAGTATTTT
clone size: -
J gene: TRBJ2-3
D gene: TRBD2
V gene: TRBV4-1

CDR3 protein: CAWSRRDRETEAFF
CDR3 DNA: TGTGCCTGGAGTAGGCGGGACAGGGAAACTGAAGCTTTCTTT
clone size: few
J gene: TRBJ1-1
D gene: TRBD1
V gene: TRBV30